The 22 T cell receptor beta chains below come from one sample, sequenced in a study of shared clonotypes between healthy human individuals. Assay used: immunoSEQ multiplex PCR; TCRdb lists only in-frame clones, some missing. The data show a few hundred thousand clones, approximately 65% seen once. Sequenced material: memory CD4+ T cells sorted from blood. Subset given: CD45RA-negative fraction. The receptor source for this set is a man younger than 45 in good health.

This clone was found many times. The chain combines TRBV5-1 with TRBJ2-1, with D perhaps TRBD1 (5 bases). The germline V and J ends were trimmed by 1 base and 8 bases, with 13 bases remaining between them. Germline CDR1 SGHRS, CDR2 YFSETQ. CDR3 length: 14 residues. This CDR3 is CASSLPQGRHEQFF. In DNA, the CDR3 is TGCGCCAGCAGCTTGCCCCAGGGTAGGCATGAGCAGTTCTTC.

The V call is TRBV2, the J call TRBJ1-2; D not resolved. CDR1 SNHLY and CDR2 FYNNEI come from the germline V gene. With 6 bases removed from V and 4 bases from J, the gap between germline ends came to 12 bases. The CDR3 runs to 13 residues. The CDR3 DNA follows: TGTGCCAGCAGCTACAGTCTGTCCTATGGCTACACCTTC. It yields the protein CASSYSLSYGYTF.

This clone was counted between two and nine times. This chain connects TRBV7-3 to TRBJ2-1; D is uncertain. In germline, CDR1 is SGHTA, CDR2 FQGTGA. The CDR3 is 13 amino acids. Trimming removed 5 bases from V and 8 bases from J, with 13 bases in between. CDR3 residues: CASSLHPWDEQFF. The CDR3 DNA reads TGTGCCAGCAGCCTCCACCCTTGGGATGAGCAGTTCTTC.

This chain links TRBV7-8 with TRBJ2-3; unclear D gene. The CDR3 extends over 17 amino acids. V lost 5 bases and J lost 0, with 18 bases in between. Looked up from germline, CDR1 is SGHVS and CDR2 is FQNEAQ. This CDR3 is CASSRSPPGRSTDTQYF. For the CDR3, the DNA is TGTGCCAGCAGCCGCTCTCCCCCGGGCAGGAGCACAGATACGCAGTATTTT.

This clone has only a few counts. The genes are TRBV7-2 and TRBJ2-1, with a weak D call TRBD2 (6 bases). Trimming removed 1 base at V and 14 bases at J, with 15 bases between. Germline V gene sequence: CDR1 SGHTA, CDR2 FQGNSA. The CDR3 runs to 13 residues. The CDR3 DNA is TGTGCCAGCAGCTTAGGGCCCCTAGCGTGGGAGTTCTTC. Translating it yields CASSLGPLAWEFF.

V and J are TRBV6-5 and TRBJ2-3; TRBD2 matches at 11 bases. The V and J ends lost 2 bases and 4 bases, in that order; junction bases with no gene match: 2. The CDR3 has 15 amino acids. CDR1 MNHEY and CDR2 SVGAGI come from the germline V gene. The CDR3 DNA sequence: TGTGCCAGCAGTTACATACTAGCGGGAGCAGATACGCAGTATTTT. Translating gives CASSYILAGADTQYF.

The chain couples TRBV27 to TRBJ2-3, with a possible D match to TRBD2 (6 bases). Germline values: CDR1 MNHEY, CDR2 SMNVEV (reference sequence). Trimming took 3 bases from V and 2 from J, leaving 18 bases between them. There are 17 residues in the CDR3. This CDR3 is CASSFLARPTSTDTQYF. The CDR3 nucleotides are TGTGCCAGCAGTTTTCTAGCGAGACCTACTTCCACAGATACGCAGTATTTT.

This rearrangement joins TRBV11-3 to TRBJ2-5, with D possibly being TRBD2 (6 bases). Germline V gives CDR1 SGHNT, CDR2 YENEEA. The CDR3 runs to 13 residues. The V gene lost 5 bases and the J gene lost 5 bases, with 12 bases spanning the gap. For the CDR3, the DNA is TGTGCCAGCAGCCCGGGACTTCGGGAGACCCAGTACTTC. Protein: CASSPGLRETQYF.

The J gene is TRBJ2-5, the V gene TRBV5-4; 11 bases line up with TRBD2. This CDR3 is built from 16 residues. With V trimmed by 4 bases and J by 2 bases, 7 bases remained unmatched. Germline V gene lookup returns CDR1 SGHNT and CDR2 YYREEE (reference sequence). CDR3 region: CASSPASGRQQETQYF. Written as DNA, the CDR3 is TGTGCCAGCAGCCCGGCTAGCGGGAGGCAACAAGAGACCCAGTACTTC.

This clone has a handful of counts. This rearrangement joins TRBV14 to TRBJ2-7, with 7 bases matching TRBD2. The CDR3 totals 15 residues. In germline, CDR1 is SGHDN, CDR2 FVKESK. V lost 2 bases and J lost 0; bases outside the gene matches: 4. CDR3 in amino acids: CASSQRRELSYEQYF. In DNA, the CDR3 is TGTGCCAGCAGCCAACGGCGGGAGCTCTCCTACGAGCAGTACTTC.

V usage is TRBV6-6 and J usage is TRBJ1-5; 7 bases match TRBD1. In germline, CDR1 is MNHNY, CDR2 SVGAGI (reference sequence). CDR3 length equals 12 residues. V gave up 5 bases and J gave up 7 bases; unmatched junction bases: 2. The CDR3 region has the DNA TGTGCCAGCAGTATAGGGGGCCAGCCCCAGCATTTT. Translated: CASSIGGQPQHF.

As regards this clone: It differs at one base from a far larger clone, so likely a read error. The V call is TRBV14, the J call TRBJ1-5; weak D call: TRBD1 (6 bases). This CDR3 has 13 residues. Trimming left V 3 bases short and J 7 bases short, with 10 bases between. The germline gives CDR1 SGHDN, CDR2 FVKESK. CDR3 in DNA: TGTGCCAGCAGCCATTCAGGGGTGCAGCCCCAGCATTTT. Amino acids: CASSHSGVQPQHF. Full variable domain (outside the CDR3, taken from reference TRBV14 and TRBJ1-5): EAGVTQFPSHSVIEKGQTVTLRCDPISGHDNLYWYRRVMGKEIKFLLHFVKESKQDESGMPNNRFLAERTGGTYSTLKVQPAELEDSGVYFCASSHSGVQPQHFGDGTRLSIL.

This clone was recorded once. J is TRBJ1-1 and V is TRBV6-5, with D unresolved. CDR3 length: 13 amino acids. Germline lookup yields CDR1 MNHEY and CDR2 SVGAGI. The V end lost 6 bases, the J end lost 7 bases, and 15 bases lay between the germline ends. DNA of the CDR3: TGTGCCAGCAGCCCTATCCTTACTAGTGAAGCTTTCTTT. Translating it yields CASSPILTSEAFF.

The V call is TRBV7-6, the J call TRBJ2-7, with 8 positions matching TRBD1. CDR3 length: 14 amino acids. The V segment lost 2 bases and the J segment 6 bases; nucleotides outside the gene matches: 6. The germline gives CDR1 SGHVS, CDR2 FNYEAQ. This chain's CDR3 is CASSLLADRGEQYF. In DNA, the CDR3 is TGTGCCAGCAGCTTATTGGCCGACAGGGGCGAGCAGTACTTC.

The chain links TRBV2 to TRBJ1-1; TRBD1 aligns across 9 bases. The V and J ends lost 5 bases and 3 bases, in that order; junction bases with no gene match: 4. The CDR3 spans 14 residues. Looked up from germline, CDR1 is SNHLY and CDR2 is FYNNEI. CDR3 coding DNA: TGTGCCAGCAGTAAGGGACAGGGCGACACTGAAGCTTTCTTT. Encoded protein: CASSKGQGDTEAFF. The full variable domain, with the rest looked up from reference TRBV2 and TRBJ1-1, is EPEVTQTPSHQVTQMGQEVILRCVPISNHLYFYWYRQILGQKVEFLVSFYNNEISEKSEIFDDQFSVERPDGSNFTLKIRSTKLEDSAMYFCASSKGQGDTEAFFGQGTRLTVV.

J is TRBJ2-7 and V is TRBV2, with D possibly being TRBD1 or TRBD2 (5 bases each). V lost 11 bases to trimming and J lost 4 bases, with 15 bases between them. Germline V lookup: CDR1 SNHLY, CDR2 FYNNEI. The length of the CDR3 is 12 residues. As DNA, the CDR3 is TGTGCCTCCGGGGCGCAGTTATACGAGCAGTACTTC. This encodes CASGAQLYEQYF.

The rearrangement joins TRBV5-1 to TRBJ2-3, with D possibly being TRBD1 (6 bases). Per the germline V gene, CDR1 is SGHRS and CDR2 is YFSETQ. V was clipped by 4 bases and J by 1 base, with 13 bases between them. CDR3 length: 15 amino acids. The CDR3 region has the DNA TGCGCCAGCAGCATACAGGGAGCGGGCACAGATACGCAGTATTTT. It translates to CASSIQGAGTDTQYF.

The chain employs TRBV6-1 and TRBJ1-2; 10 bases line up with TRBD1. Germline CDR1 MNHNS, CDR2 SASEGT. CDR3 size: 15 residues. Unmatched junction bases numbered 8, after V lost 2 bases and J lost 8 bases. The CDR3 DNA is TGTGCCAGCAGTGAACTTCTGGGACAGGGGAGAGGCTACACCTTC. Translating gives CASSELLGQGRGYTF.

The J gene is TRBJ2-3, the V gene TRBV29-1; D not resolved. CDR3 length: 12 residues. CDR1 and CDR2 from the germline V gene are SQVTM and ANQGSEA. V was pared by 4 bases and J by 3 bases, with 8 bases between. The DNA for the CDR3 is TGCAGCGTTGTGAGAGTGACAGATACGCAGTATTTT. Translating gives CSVVRVTDTQYF.

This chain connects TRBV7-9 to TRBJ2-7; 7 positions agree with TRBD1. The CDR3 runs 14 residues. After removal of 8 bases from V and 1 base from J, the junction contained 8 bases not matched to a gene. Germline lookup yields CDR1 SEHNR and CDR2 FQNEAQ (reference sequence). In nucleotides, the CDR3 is TGTGCCAGCTTAGCAGGGACAGTTTCCTACGAGCAGTACTTC. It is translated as CASLAGTVSYEQYF.

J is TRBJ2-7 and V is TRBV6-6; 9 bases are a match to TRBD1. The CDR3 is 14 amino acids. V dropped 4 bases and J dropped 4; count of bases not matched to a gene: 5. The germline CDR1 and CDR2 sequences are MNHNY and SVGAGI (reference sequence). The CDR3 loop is CASSSGTGWYEQYF. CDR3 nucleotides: TGTGCCAGCAGTTCCGGGACAGGGTGGTACGAGCAGTACTTC.

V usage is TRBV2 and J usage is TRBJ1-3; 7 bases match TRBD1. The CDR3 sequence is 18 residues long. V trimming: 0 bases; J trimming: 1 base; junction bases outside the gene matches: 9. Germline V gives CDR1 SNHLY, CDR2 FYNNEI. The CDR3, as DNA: TGTGCCAGCAGTGAAGCTGGGGACAGCTATCTATCTGGAAACACCATATATTTT. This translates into CASSEAGDSYLSGNTIYF.